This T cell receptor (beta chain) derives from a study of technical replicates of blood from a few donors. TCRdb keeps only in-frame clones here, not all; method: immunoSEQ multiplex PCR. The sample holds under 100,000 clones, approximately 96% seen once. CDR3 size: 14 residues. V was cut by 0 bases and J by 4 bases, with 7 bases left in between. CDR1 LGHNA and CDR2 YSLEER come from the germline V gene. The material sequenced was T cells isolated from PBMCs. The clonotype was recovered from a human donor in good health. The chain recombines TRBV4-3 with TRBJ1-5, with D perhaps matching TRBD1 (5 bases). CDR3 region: CASSQDKGNQPQHF. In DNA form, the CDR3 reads TGCGCCAGCAGCCAAGACAAGGGGAATCAGCCCCAGCATTTT.